The clone carrying this T cell receptor (beta chain) was observed a single time. This sample was taken from a study of CD8+ T cells in alopecia areata. Trimming took off 2 bases at V and 0 bases at J, with 9 bases between the two ends. Looked up from germline, CDR1 is SGDLS and CDR2 is YYNGEE. The CDR3 runs 15 residues. This sample's treatment: oral pan-JAK inhibitor, 5-10 mg twice daily. Reverse transcribed after extraction, RNA yielded cDNA as the sequencing template. Assay: immunoSEQ multiplex PCR; the TCRdb copy retains only in-frame clones and omits some. The profile covers a few hundred thousand clones, with approximately 72% appearing a single time and around 1.3% taken by the ten largest.

The genes are TRBV9 and TRBJ1-5; D gene unclear. This TCR was sampled from a human donor with alopecia areata. This sample comprised CD4+ T cells sorted from blood, obtained around week 42, from a patient treated with tofacitinib. The CDR3 DNA is TGTGCCAGCAGCGTGGGGATCGCTAGCAATCAGCCCCAGCATTTT. This gives the protein CASSVGIASNQPQHF.